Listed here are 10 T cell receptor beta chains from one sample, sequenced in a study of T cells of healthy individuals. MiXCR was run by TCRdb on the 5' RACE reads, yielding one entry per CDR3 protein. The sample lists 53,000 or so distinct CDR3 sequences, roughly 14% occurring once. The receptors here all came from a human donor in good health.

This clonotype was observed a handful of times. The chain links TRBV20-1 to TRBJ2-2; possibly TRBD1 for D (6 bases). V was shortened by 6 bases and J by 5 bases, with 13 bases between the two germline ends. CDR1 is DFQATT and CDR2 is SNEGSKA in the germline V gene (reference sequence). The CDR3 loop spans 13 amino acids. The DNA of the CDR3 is TGCAGTGCAATACAAGGGGGAACCGGGGAGCTGTTTTTT. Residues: CSAIQGGTGELFF.

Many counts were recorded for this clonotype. The CDR3 loop reads CSASPSGTSVRQETQYF. The CDR3 bases are TGCAGTGCTAGTCCCTCGGGGACTAGTGTACGCCAAGAGACCCAGTACTTC. J is TRBJ2-5 and V is TRBV20-1; 8 bases map to TRBD2. V lost 3 bases to trimming and J lost 1 base; unmatched junction nucleotides: 13. Germline V lookup: CDR1 DFQATT, CDR2 SNEGSKA (reference sequence). CDR3 length: 17 residues.

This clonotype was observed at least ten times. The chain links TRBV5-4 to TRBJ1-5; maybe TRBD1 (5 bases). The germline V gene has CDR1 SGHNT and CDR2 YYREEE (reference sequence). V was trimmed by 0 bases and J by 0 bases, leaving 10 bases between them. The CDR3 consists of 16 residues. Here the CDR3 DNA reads TGTGCCAGCAGCTTGGGTAGGGGAGATAGCAATCAGCCCCAGCATTTT. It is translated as CASSLGRGDSNQPQHF. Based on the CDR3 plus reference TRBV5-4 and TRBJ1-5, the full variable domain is ETGVTQSPTHLIKTRGQQVTLRCSSQSGHNTVSWYQQALGQGPQFIFQYYREEENGRGNFPPRFSGLQFPNYSSELNVNALELDDSALYLCASSLGRGDSNQPQHFGDGTRLSIL.

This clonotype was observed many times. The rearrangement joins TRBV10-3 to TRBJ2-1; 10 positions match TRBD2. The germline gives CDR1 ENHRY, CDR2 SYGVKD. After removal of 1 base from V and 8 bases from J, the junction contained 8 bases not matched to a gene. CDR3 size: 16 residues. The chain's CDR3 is CAISELQREGRHEQFF. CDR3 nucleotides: TGTGCCATCAGTGAGTTACAGCGGGAGGGCCGGCATGAGCAGTTCTTC.

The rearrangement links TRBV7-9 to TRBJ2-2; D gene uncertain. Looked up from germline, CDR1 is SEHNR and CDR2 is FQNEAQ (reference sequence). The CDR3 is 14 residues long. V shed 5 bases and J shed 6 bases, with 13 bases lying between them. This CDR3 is CASSPKTRAGELFF. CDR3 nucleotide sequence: TGTGCCAGCAGCCCGAAGACCCGGGCCGGGGAGCTGTTTTTT.

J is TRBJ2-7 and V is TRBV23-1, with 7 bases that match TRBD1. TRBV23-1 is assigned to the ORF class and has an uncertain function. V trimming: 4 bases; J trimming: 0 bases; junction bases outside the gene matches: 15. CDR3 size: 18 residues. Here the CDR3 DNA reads TGCGCCAGCAGTCCGAGCCTTCACCGACAGGGTCACTCCTACGAGCAGTACTTC. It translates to CASSPSLHRQGHSYEQYF.

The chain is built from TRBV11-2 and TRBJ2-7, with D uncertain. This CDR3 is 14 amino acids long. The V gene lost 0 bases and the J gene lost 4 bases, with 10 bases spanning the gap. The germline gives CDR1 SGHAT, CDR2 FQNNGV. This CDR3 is CASSLDPSFYEQYF. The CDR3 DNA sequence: TGTGCCAGCAGCTTAGACCCGAGTTTTTACGAGCAGTACTTC.

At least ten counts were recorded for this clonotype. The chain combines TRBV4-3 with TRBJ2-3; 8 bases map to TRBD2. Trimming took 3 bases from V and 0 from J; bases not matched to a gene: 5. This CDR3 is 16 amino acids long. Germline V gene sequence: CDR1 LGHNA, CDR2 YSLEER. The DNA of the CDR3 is TGCGCCAGCAGCCATTATACTAGCGGTAGCACAGATACGCAGTATTTT. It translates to CASSHYTSGSTDTQYF.

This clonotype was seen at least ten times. The CDR3 region has the DNA TGTGCCAGCAGCGTAACGGGGTCGATCACCGGGGAGCTGTTTTTT. As protein: CASSVTGSITGELFF. This chain uses TRBV9 with TRBJ2-2; a weak D match, TRBD2 (5 bases). The germline V and J ends were trimmed by 1 base and 4 bases, with 11 bases remaining between them. Germline V CDR1 and CDR2: SGDLS, YYNGEE. The CDR3 runs 15 residues.

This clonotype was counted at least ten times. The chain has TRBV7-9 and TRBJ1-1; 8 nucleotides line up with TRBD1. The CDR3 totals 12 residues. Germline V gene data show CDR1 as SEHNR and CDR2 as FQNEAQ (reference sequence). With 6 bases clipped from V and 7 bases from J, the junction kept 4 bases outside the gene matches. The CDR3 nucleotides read TGTGCCAGCAGTTATGGACAGGGTGAAGCTTTCTTT. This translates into CASSYGQGEAFF. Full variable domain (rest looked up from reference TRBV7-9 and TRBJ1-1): DTGVSQNPRHKITKRGQNVTFRCDPISEHNRLYWYRQTLGQGPEFLTYFQNEAQLEKSRLLSDRFSAERPKGSFSTLEIQRTEQGDSAMYLCASSYGQGEAFFGQGTRLTVV.